A selection of T cell receptor beta chains follows, all from one sample in a study of cytomegalovirus exposure and HLA in healthy donors. Some clones are missing from TCRdb's copy, which holds only in-frame ones; the method was immunoSEQ multiplex PCR. Of 100,000 to 150,000 clones in the sample, over 65% were seen once. Specimen: PBMCs. The receptors come from a woman aged 40 to 50 in good health and CMV-seronegative. The CDR3 runs from the conserved cysteine through the conserved F or W. Each record gives: V gene, D gene, clone size, J gene, CDR3 length, CDR3 protein, CDR3 DNA. A D gene is named only where the DNA matches it firmly. Clone size, where shown, is once, few, many, or a class for clones that have expanded.

v_gene: TRBV5-1
d_gene: .
abundance: .
j_gene: TRBJ1-1
len: 15
CDR3aa: CASRQDPDSFAEAFF
CDR3nt: TGCGCCAGCAGACAGGATCCTGACAGTTTTGCGGAAGCTTTCTTT

v_gene: TRBV11-1
d_gene: .
abundance: .
j_gene: TRBJ2-3
len: 15
CDR3aa: CASSLAGTSTDTQYF
CDR3nt: TGTGCCAGCAGCTTAGCGGGGACTAGCACAGATACGCAGTATTTT

v_gene: TRBV28
d_gene: .
abundance: .
j_gene: TRBJ2-1
len: 18
CDR3aa: CASRHLRGLRGTYNEQFF
CDR3nt: TGTGCCAGCAGGCACCTGCGAGGGTTGAGAGGAACCTACAATGAGCAGTTCTTC

v_gene: TRBV5-4
d_gene: .
abundance: .
j_gene: TRBJ2-1
len: 11
CDR3aa: CASSTAGELFF
CDR3nt: TGTGCCAGCAGCACCGCGGGCGAGCTGTTCTTC

v_gene: TRBV25-1
d_gene: .
abundance: .
j_gene: TRBJ2-1
len: 14
CDR3aa: CASSEWGARNEQFF
CDR3nt: TGTGCCAGCAGTGAATGGGGAGCTCGGAATGAGCAGTTCTTC

v_gene: TRBV19
d_gene: .
abundance: .
j_gene: TRBJ1-2
len: 15
CDR3aa: CASSDGPRGFYGYTF
CDR3nt: TGTGCCAGTAGTGATGGGCCCCGCGGGTTCTATGGCTACACCTTC

v_gene: TRBV5-6
d_gene: .
abundance: .
j_gene: TRBJ1-4
len: 14
CDR3aa: CASSFGGPNEKLFF
CDR3nt: TGTGCCAGCAGCTTCGGGGGGCCTAATGAAAAACTGTTTTTT

v_gene: TRBV5-1
d_gene: TRBD1
abundance: .
j_gene: TRBJ1-2
len: 15
CDR3aa: CASSPGTGPSYGYTF
CDR3nt: TGCGCCAGCAGCCCCGGGACAGGACCCTCCTATGGCTACACCTTC

v_gene: TRBV6-6
d_gene: TRBD1
abundance: few
j_gene: TRBJ2-5
len: 15
CDR3aa: CASSYGQGAQETQYF
CDR3nt: TGTGCCAGCAGTTACGGGCAGGGGGCTCAAGAGACCCAGTACTTC

v_gene: TRBV2
d_gene: .
abundance: .
j_gene: TRBJ1-4
len: 15
CDR3aa: CASRPWTPTNEKLFF
CDR3nt: TGTGCCAGCCGCCCTTGGACACCAACTAATGAAAAACTGTTTTTT

v_gene: TRBV5-6
d_gene: TRBD1
abundance: few
j_gene: TRBJ2-2
len: 15
CDR3aa: CASSLRTGAAGELFF
CDR3nt: TGTGCCAGCAGCTTGCGTACAGGGGCGGCCGGGGAGCTGTTTTTT

v_gene: TRBV6-6
d_gene: .
abundance: .
j_gene: TRBJ1-2
len: 13
CDR3aa: CASSPDSRYGYTF
CDR3nt: TGTGCCAGCAGCCCCGACAGCCGCTATGGCTACACCTTC

v_gene: TRBV4-1
d_gene: TRBD2
abundance: .
j_gene: TRBJ2-5
len: 15
CDR3aa: CASSHPAGGVETQYF
CDR3nt: TGCGCCAGCAGCCACCCCGCGGGAGGGGTCGAGACCCAGTACTTC

v_gene: TRBV7-9
d_gene: .
abundance: .
j_gene: TRBJ1-3
len: 16
CDR3aa: CASSLGLAGPRNTIYF
CDR3nt: TGTGCCAGCAGCTTAGGATTGGCGGGACCGAGAAACACCATATATTTT

v_gene: TRBV7-3
d_gene: .
abundance: .
j_gene: TRBJ2-3
len: 13
CDR3aa: CASSLISTDTQYF
CDR3nt: TGTGCCAGCAGCTTAATTTCTACAGATACGCAGTATTTT

v_gene: TRBV6-4
d_gene: TRBD1
abundance: .
j_gene: TRBJ1-2
len: 14
CDR3aa: CASFDSGPGGGYTF
CDR3nt: TGTGCCAGCTTCGACAGCGGGCCAGGGGGAGGCTACACCTTC